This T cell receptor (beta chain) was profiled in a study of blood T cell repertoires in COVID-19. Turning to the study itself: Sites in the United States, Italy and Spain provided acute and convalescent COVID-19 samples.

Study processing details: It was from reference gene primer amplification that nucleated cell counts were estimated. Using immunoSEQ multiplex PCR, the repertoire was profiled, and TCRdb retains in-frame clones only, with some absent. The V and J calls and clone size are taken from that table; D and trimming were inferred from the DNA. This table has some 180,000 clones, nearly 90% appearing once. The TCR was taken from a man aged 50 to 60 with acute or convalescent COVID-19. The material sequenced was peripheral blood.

CDR3 in DNA: TGTGCCAGTGGCAGCAAAGCGGGGGGGCCTTTCGGGGAGCTGTTTTTT. Amino acid sequence: CASGSKAGGPFGELFF. The rearrangement joins TRBV19 to TRBJ2-2; 10 bases align to TRBD2. CDR3 length: 16 residues. V was clipped by 8 bases and J by 7 bases; unmatched bases: 13. Germline CDR1 is LNHDA and CDR2 is SQIVND (reference sequence).